These 24 T cell receptor beta chains were all obtained from the same sample, sequenced in a study of blood T cell repertoires in COVID-19. TCRdb's copy holds only in-frame clones and misses some; the assay was immunoSEQ multiplex PCR. Of some 140,000 clones in the sample, roughly four fifths were seen once. The sequencing sample was made of peripheral blood. These receptors came from an elderly man with acute or convalescent COVID-19.

The chain employs TRBV5-1 and TRBJ2-6; D may be TRBD1 (6 bases). V lost 4 bases and J 4 bases, leaving 12 bases between the germline ends. CDR3 length: 15 residues. Germline V gene data show CDR1 as SGHRS and CDR2 as YFSETQ. The CDR3 coding sequence is TGCGCCAGCAGCCCAGGGACAACCGGGGCCAACGTCCTGACTTTC. Translated: CASSPGTTGANVLTF.

This sequence joins TRBV6-5 and TRBJ2-7; 13 nucleotides match TRBD2. The V gene's germline CDR1 is MNHEY and CDR2 SVGAGI. V was pared by 5 bases and J by 2 bases, with 3 bases of the junction left unmatched. The CDR3 length is 15 residues. In DNA form, the CDR3 reads TGTGCCAGCAGTCTGACTAGCGGGGGGCCCTACGAGCAGTACTTC. Its translation is CASSLTSGGPYEQYF.

The genes are TRBV5-1 and TRBJ2-1; 12 bases map to TRBD2. Germline assignment: CDR1 SGHRS and CDR2 YFSETQ. Trimming removed 1 base from V and 3 bases from J; junction bases left unmatched: 8. The CDR3 covers 18 residues. The CDR3 here is CASSLTLTSGGFYNEQFF. CDR3 coding DNA: TGCGCCAGCAGCTTGACCCTGACTAGCGGGGGATTCTACAATGAGCAGTTCTTC.

The chain is built from TRBV5-4 and TRBJ1-1, with 10 bases that match TRBD1. The V gene's germline CDR1 is SGHNT and CDR2 YYREEE (reference sequence). The CDR3 extends over 16 amino acids. Trimming took 3 bases from V and 6 from J; bases not matched to a gene: 11. CDR3 nucleotide sequence: TGTGCCAGCAGCTCCGGGACAGGGGCCCTGGGGCCTGAAGCTTTCTTT. Translation: CASSSGTGALGPEAFF.

The V and J genes are TRBV10-3 and TRBJ2-1; 9 nucleotides agree with TRBD2. Germline assignment: CDR1 ENHRY and CDR2 SYGVKD. V lost 6 bases and J lost 5; bases outside the gene matches: 2. The CDR3 is 13 residues long. This chain's CDR3 is CAISERGDNEQFF. CDR3 DNA: TGTGCCATCAGCGAGCGGGGGGACAATGAGCAGTTCTTC.

V is TRBV2 and J is TRBJ2-1; TRBD2 agrees at 7 bases. The CDR3 covers 15 residues. Trimming took 5 bases from V and 0 from J; bases not matched to a gene: 4. The germline V gene encodes CDR1 SNHLY and CDR2 FYNNEI. CDR3 coding DNA: TGTGCCAGCAGTTTAGCGGGTCGCTCCTACAATGAGCAGTTCTTC. It translates to CASSLAGRSYNEQFF.

Of note for this clone: One end of the junction fails to match germline, which may point to a read error. The gene calls are TRBV5-4 and TRBJ1-2; 10 nucleotides match TRBD1. This CDR3 spans 12 amino acids. Germline CDR1 SGHNT, CDR2 YYREEE (reference sequence). As DNA, the CDR3 is TGTGCCAGCAGCTTGGGCGATGACAGGGGGCTCTTC. It encodes CASSLGDDRGLF.

This clone has ten or more counts. The chain has TRBV7-2 and TRBJ2-1; the D gene is possibly TRBD2 (5 bases). V lost 5 bases, J lost 8 bases, and 13 bases lay in between. The CDR3 covers 13 residues. The germline gives CDR1 SGHTA, CDR2 FQGNSA. The CDR3 spells CASSPHRRYEQFF. CDR3 sequence (DNA): TGTGCCAGCAGCCCACACCGGAGGTATGAGCAGTTCTTC.

The rearrangement links TRBV7-2 to TRBJ1-5, with D unclear. The CDR3 runs to 16 residues. Germline CDR1 SGHTA, CDR2 FQGNSA. V lost 1 base and J lost 0, with 10 bases in between. The CDR3 region has the DNA TGTGCCAGCAGCTTAGTCGGCGGGAATAGCAATCAGCCCCAGCATTTT. This codes for CASSLVGGNSNQPQHF.

This clone turned up a few times. The chain links TRBV5-4 to TRBJ2-3; possible D gene TRBD2, 5 bases. This CDR3 spans 16 amino acids. From germline, CDR1 is SGHNT and CDR2 YYREEE (reference sequence). Trimming stripped 4 bases from V and 4 bases from J, with 19 bases between. CDR3 amino acids: CASSLRLAPGSDTQYF. CDR3 in DNA: TGTGCCAGCAGCCTCCGACTCGCTCCGGGGTCAGATACGCAGTATTTT.

The chain carries TRBV11-3 and TRBJ1-1; a weak D match, TRBD1 (5 bases). Germline assignment: CDR1 SGHNT and CDR2 YENEEA. This CDR3 is built from 14 residues. The germline V and J ends were trimmed by 3 bases and 4 bases, with 12 bases remaining between them. As DNA, the CDR3 is TGTGCCAGCAGCTTGGTTGGGGGGATCACTGAAGCTTTCTTT. It codes for CASSLVGGITEAFF.

This clone was seen a handful of times. The gene calls are TRBV11-2 and TRBJ2-5; TRBD2 agrees at 7 bases. This CDR3 is 19 amino acids long. The V gene's germline CDR1 is SGHAT and CDR2 FQNNGV. V shed 2 bases and J 4 bases; nucleotides not matched to a gene: 19. This chain's CDR3 is CASSLPPPAGNTLVETQYF. In DNA form, the CDR3 reads TGTGCCAGCAGCTTACCCCCACCAGCGGGAAACACACTGGTAGAGACCCAGTACTTC.

This chain uses TRBV11-2 with TRBJ2-5; 9 bases line up with TRBD2. V lost 3 bases to trimming and J lost 7 bases; unmatched junction nucleotides: 6. Germline V gene sequence: CDR1 SGHAT, CDR2 FQNNGV. CDR3 length: 14 amino acids. Here the CDR3 reads CASSLRGGAPTQYF. CDR3 nucleotides: TGTGCCAGCAGCTTGCGGGGGGGGGCCCCGACCCAGTACTTC. The complete variable domain, with remaining parts taken from reference TRBV11-2 and TRBJ2-5, reads EAGVAQSPRYKIIEKRQSVAFWCNPISGHATLYWYQQILGQGPKLLIQFQNNGVVDDSQLPKDRFSAERLKGVDSTLKIQPAKLEDSAVYLCASSLRGGAPTQYFGPGTRLLVL.

This chain links TRBV5-1 with TRBJ1-6, with TRBD1 identical over 8 bases. There are 15 residues in the CDR3. Germline assignment: CDR1 SGHRS and CDR2 YFSETQ. V dropped 1 base and J dropped 8; count of bases not matched to a gene: 5. CDR3 region: CASSLTSTGDSPLHF. CDR3 bases: TGCGCCAGCAGCTTGACCTCGACAGGGGATTCACCCCTCCACTTT.

Written as DNA, the CDR3 is TGTGCCAGCAGAGAACCAGGGTTCCTCTCAAATACGCAGTATTTT. It encodes CASREPGFLSNTQYF. The V and J genes are TRBV11-2 and TRBJ2-3, with a tentative D call TRBD1 (5 bases). V was cut by 6 bases and J by 7 bases, with 20 bases left in between. The CDR3 is 15 amino acids. Germline loops: CDR1 SGHAT, CDR2 FQNNGV.

J is TRBJ2-1 and V is TRBV15; D perhaps matches TRBD1 (6 bases). The CDR3 runs 13 residues. The germline V gene encodes CDR1 LNHNV and CDR2 YYDKDF (reference sequence). Deletions cut 5 bases from V and 6 bases from J, with 11 bases between. The CDR3, as DNA: TGTGCCACCAGCCAACAGGGAGCCAATGAGCAGTTCTTC. Its translation: CATSQQGANEQFF.

This clone has at least ten counts. The chain couples TRBV7-6 to TRBJ2-7; 7 bases align to TRBD2. Unmatched junction bases numbered 5, after V lost 0 bases and J lost 3 bases. Germline-derived CDR1 and CDR2 are SGHVS and FNYEAQ. The CDR3 has 15 amino acids. CDR3 sequence reads: CASSLASSSGYEQYF. For the CDR3, the DNA is TGTGCCAGCAGCTTAGCGAGCTCTAGCGGCTACGAGCAGTACTTC.

The chain recombines TRBV5-1 with TRBJ2-5, with D possibly TRBD1 on 6 matching bases. V shed 0 bases and J shed 2 bases, with 14 bases lying between them. This CDR3 region has 16 residues. Germline V gives CDR1 SGHRS, CDR2 YFSETQ. CDR3 in amino acids: CASSLVPGAPQETQYF. CDR3 bases: TGCGCCAGCAGCTTGGTTCCAGGGGCTCCGCAAGAGACCCAGTACTTC. The full variable domain, with the rest looked up from reference TRBV5-1 and TRBJ2-5, is KAGVTQTPRYLIKTRGQQVTLSCSPISGHRSVSWYQQTPGQGLQFLFEYFSETQRNKGNFPGRFSGRQFSNSRSEMNVSTLELGDSALYLCASSLVPGAPQETQYFGPGTRLLVL.

The chain employs TRBV5-1 and TRBJ2-3; D may be TRBD1 (6 bases). Trimming pared 4 bases from V and 1 base from J, leaving 13 bases between. This CDR3 has 15 residues. CDR1 and CDR2 from the germline V gene are SGHRS and YFSETQ. CDR3 nucleotide sequence: TGCGCCAGCAGCCTGCGGACAGACCGCACAGATACGCAGTATTTT. The encoded protein is CASSLRTDRTDTQYF.

The J gene is TRBJ1-2, the V gene TRBV5-6; D not certain. Germline CDR1 and CDR2: SGHDT and YYEEEE. The CDR3 totals 19 residues. V lost 2 bases and J 4 bases, leaving 27 bases between the germline ends. As DNA, the CDR3 is TGTGCCAGCAGCTTAAGGCCAGTTGGCCTTATTCGGGATGGCTATGGCTACACCTTC. It specifies CASSLRPVGLIRDGYGYTF.

The chain employs TRBV9 and TRBJ1-2; perhaps TRBD1 as D (5 bases). Germline loops: CDR1 SGDLS, CDR2 YYNGEE. The CDR3 is 15 residues long. V gave up 3 bases and J gave up 0 bases, with 12 bases separating them. Here the CDR3 reads CASSALGGTNYGYTF. CDR3 sequence (DNA): TGTGCCAGCAGCGCCCTCGGGGGAACTAACTATGGCTACACCTTC.

This clone has just a few counts. The rearrangement joins TRBV5-5 to TRBJ2-1; unclear D gene. The CDR3 has 11 residues. Germline V gives CDR1 SGHKS, CDR2 YYEKEE (reference sequence). Trimming shortened V by 4 bases and J by 9 bases, and 8 bases separated the two germline ends. CDR3 residues: CASSLVSEQFF. The CDR3, as DNA: TGTGCCAGCAGCCTTGTTAGTGAGCAGTTCTTC.

This clone was seen once. The chain uses TRBV19 and TRBJ2-7; tentatively, D is TRBD2 (5 bases). CDR1 is LNHDA, CDR2 SQIVND, per germline (reference sequence). The CDR3 extends over 13 amino acids. Trimming cost V 3 bases and J 0 bases, with 6 bases left between them. The CDR3 region is CASSIGNSYEQYF. In DNA form, the CDR3 reads TGTGCCAGTAGTATCGGGAACTCCTACGAGCAGTACTTC.

The chain combines TRBV12-3 or TRBV12-4 with TRBJ1-5; D is unresolved. The V end was cut by 2 bases, the J end by 11 bases, with 13 bases between. CDR3 length: 13 amino acids. This CDR3 is CASSLNKGESQHF. The CDR3 DNA reads TGTGCCAGCAGTTTAAATAAGGGAGAATCCCAGCATTTT.